These 28 T cell receptor beta chains came from one sample sequenced in a study of cytomegalovirus exposure and HLA in healthy donors. Primers for the PCR totalled 60 Vbeta and 13 Jbeta. This table comes from immunoSEQ multiplex PCR, and its TCRdb copy is limited to in-frame clones, with some not included. The table shows about 140,000 clones, with about 61% occurring only once. The sample comprised PBMCs. The source of these receptors is a male donor in good health and CMV-seronegative.

This chain links TRBV2 with TRBJ1-1; possible D gene TRBD1, 5 bases. Trimming left V 2 bases short and J 5 bases short, with 21 bases between. Germline CDR1 is SNHLY and CDR2 is FYNNEI. The CDR3 contains 17 residues. The CDR3 loop is CASSERRVRQGRTEAFF. As DNA, the CDR3 is TGTGCCAGCAGTGAACGGAGGGTTAGGCAGGGAAGAACTGAAGCTTTCTTT.

The rearrangement uses TRBV7-2 and TRBJ2-5; 9 nucleotides agree with TRBD1. V gave up 4 bases and J gave up 4 bases; unmatched junction bases: 7. This CDR3 is 15 amino acids long. Germline lookup yields CDR1 SGHTA and CDR2 FQGNSA. CDR3 protein: CASSSGTGWPETQYF. CDR3 sequence (DNA): TGTGCCAGCAGCTCCGGGACAGGGTGGCCAGAGACCCAGTACTTC.

This clone was observed a few times. The chain combines TRBV19 with TRBJ2-3; TRBD1 matches 9 bases. This CDR3 has 15 residues. Per germline, CDR1 LNHDA and CDR2 SQIVND (reference sequence). Losses at the gene ends were 3 bases for V and 6 bases for J; bases not matched to a gene: 7. CDR3 coding DNA: TGTGCCAGTAGTATCAAACAGGGGGCACGGGATACGCAGTATTTT. Encoded protein: CASSIKQGARDTQYF. Together with reference TRBV19 and TRBJ2-3, the CDR3 gives the full variable domain: DGGITQSPKYLFRKEGQNVTLSCEQNLNHDAMYWYRQDPGQGLRLIYYSQIVNDFQKGDIAEGYSVSREKKESFPLTVTSAQKNPTAFYLCASSIKQGARDTQYFGPGTRLTVL.

This chain joins TRBV5-6 and TRBJ2-4; the match to TRBD1 covers 7 bases. J lost 1 base, V lost 3 bases, and 7 bases had no gene match. The germline V gene has CDR1 SGHDT and CDR2 YYEEEE. This CDR3 contains 16 residues. The CDR3: CASSSTGADAKNIQYF. In DNA form, the CDR3 reads TGTGCCAGCAGCTCTACAGGGGCTGATGCCAAAAACATTCAGTACTTC.

The count of this clone is one. As DNA, the CDR3 is TGTGCCACCAGCAGAGACCAGGCCCGCGGGATATCCTACGAGCAGTACTTC. Translated: CATSRDQARGISYEQYF. This chain joins TRBV15 and TRBJ2-7; maybe TRBD2 (6 bases). The CDR3 covers 17 residues. Germline V gene data show CDR1 as LNHNV and CDR2 as YYDKDF (reference sequence). Trimming shortened V by 0 bases and J by 1 base, and 16 bases separated the two germline ends. The full variable domain, its missing parts supplied by reference TRBV15 and TRBJ2-7, is DAMVIQNPRYQVTQFGKPVTLSCSQTLNHNVMYWYQQKSSQAPKLLFHYYDKDFNNEADTPDNFQSRRPNTSFCFLDIRSPGLGDTAMYLCATSRDQARGISYEQYFGPGTRLTVT.

The chain employs TRBV18 and TRBJ2-7, with 10 bases matching TRBD1. CDR1 is KGHSH, CDR2 LQKENI, per germline. V gave up 1 base and J gave up 2 bases; unmatched junction bases: 17. The CDR3 consists of 20 residues. The CDR3 region is CASSPRSPGQGNLSPYEQYF. In nucleotides, the CDR3 is TGTGCCAGCTCACCACGTTCCCCGGGACAGGGGAACCTATCACCCTACGAGCAGTACTTC. Combining the CDR3 with reference TRBV18 and TRBJ2-7 gives the whole variable domain NAGVMQNPRHLVRRRGQEARLRCSPMKGHSHVYWYRQLPEEGLKFMVYLQKENIIDESGMPKERFSAEFPKEGPSILRIQQVVRGDSAAYFCASSPRSPGQGNLSPYEQYFGPGTRLTVT.

This clone was counted only a few times. The V and J genes are TRBV4-1 and TRBJ1-1, with D tentatively TRBD1 (5 bases). Looked up from germline, CDR1 is MGHRA and CDR2 is YSYEKL. V was cut by 8 bases and J by 11 bases, with 12 bases left in between. The CDR3 has 10 residues. The CDR3 coding sequence is TGCGCCAGCCTCGGGGGAAAGGCTTTCTTT. Its translation: CASLGGKAFF.

The chain combines TRBV19 with TRBJ1-5; D uncertain. Trimming cost V 3 bases and J 3 bases, with 12 bases left between them. The germline gives CDR1 LNHDA, CDR2 SQIVND (reference sequence). The CDR3 totals 15 residues. DNA of the CDR3: TGTGCCAGTAGTATCCTAAGCGGTGACAATCAGCCCCAGCATTTT. It yields the protein CASSILSGDNQPQHF.

The chain combines TRBV10-2 with TRBJ1-5; perhaps TRBD1 as D (6 bases). This CDR3 comprises 14 residues. The V gene's germline CDR1 is WSHSY and CDR2 SAAADI. V shed 7 bases and J shed 4 bases, with 14 bases lying between them. CDR3 in amino acids: CASNPGEGNQPQHF. CDR3 DNA sequence: TGCGCCAGCAACCCAGGGGAAGGGAATCAGCCCCAGCATTTT.

This chain links TRBV10-3 with TRBJ2-3, with D maybe TRBD2 (7 bases). V was trimmed by 0 bases and J by 1 base, leaving 14 bases between them. The CDR3 is 17 residues long. Per germline, CDR1 ENHRY and CDR2 SYGVKD. The CDR3 DNA sequence: TGTGCCATCAGTGAGTCGATTAGGGGGGGGCGCACAGATACGCAGTATTTT. Encoded protein: CAISESIRGGRTDTQYF.

The genes are TRBV5-1 and TRBJ1-3; TRBD1 matches at 8 bases. Per germline, CDR1 SGHRS and CDR2 YFSETQ. Germline trimming cut 0 bases from V and 8 bases from J; bases unmatched to any gene: 10. There are 16 residues in the CDR3. DNA for the CDR3: TGCGCCAGCAGCTTGGTAGGACAGGGAACCGGGGACACCATATATTTT. Protein sequence: CASSLVGQGTGDTIYF.

This chain links TRBV5-4 with TRBJ1-6, with 8 bases matching TRBD1. V shed 4 bases, J shed 5 bases, and the junction held 2 bases outside the gene matches. CDR3 length: 14 residues. The germline V gene encodes CDR1 SGHNT and CDR2 YYREEE (reference sequence). The CDR3 DNA sequence: TGTGCCAGCAGCGCGGGACAGGATAATTCACCCCTCCACTTT. Amino acid sequence: CASSAGQDNSPLHF.

The J gene is TRBJ1-2, the V gene TRBV19; a weak D match, TRBD1 (5 bases). The ends were cut back, 5 bases at V and 4 bases at J, with 14 bases in the middle. Germline V gives CDR1 LNHDA, CDR2 SQIVND (reference sequence). The CDR3 loop spans 14 amino acids. The CDR3 DNA is TGTGCCAGTAGTCTACTACAGGATCCCTATGGCTACACCTTC. Translated, it gives CASSLLQDPYGYTF.

The V gene is TRBV7-9, the J gene TRBJ2-5, with D possibly matching TRBD2 (7 bases). CDR3 length: 16 amino acids. Trimming cost V 5 bases and J 4 bases, with 20 bases left between them. The germline CDR1 and CDR2 sequences are SEHNR and FQNEAQ (reference sequence). The CDR3 sequence: CASSPSRGGARETQYF. CDR3 coding DNA: TGTGCCAGCAGCCCCTCTAGGGGGGGCGCGAGAGAGACCCAGTACTTC.

This clone was detected a few times. This chain links TRBV27 with TRBJ2-3; 10 positions agree with TRBD2. The V segment lost 6 bases and the J segment 0 bases; nucleotides outside the gene matches: 9. The CDR3 extends over 17 amino acids. The germline V gene encodes CDR1 MNHEY and CDR2 SMNVEV (reference sequence). The CDR3 loop is CASSPFTSGASTDTQYF. CDR3 bases: TGTGCCAGCAGCCCCTTCACTAGCGGGGCTAGCACAGATACGCAGTATTTT.

The chain has TRBV28 and TRBJ1-5, with D uncertain. Germline CDR1 MDHEN, CDR2 SYDVKM. The CDR3 runs 12 residues. The V end lost 0 bases, the J end lost 15 bases, and 12 bases lay between the germline ends. The CDR3 sequence is CASSLWQTPPHF. The DNA for the CDR3 is TGTGCCAGCAGTTTATGGCAGACTCCTCCGCATTTT.

In nucleotides, the CDR3 is TGTGCCAGCAGGCGGGACTATCAGTATTTT. Its translation is CASRRDYQYF. The chain uses TRBV2 and TRBJ2-3; 7 bases line up with TRBD2. This CDR3 has 10 residues. Per germline, CDR1 SNHLY and CDR2 FYNNEI. After removal of 6 bases from V and 12 bases from J, the junction contained 3 bases not matched to a gene.

V usage is TRBV6-1 and J usage is TRBJ2-1; 9 nucleotides agree with TRBD2. Trimming removed 1 base from V and 7 bases from J; junction bases left unmatched: 5. Germline CDR1 MNHNS, CDR2 SASEGT. The length of the CDR3 is 15 residues. The CDR3 region is CASSEVGGGANEQFF. CDR3 nucleotides: TGTGCCAGCAGTGAAGTGGGCGGGGGGGCAAATGAGCAGTTCTTC.

A note on this clone: Sequence at one end of the junction differs from germline and may be a read error. The chain has TRBV4-1 and TRBJ1-2; 7 bases agree with TRBD1. Germline V gives CDR1 MGHRA, CDR2 YSYEKL. The CDR3 runs to 16 residues. The CDR3, as DNA: TGCGCCCGCAGCCATACTCAGGGGGATCCAGTTTATGGCTACACCTTC. This gives the protein CARSHTQGDPVYGYTF.

This clone occurred a few times. The chain is built from TRBV5-4 and TRBJ1-2; 7 nucleotides agree with TRBD1. The V gene end was trimmed by 0 bases and the J gene end by 6 bases; junction bases not matched to a gene: 8. The CDR3 runs 15 residues. CDR1 and CDR2 from the germline V gene are SGHNT and YYREEE (reference sequence). Written as DNA, the CDR3 is TGTGCCAGCAGCTTGGGCCAACAGGGGTTTAATGGCTACACCTTC. Translated: CASSLGQQGFNGYTF.

This clone was seen more than once but under ten times. The genes are TRBV29-1 and TRBJ1-5, with a tentative D call TRBD1 (5 bases). V gave up 4 bases and J gave up 5 bases, with 12 bases separating them. The CDR3 covers 13 residues. CDR1 SQVTM and CDR2 ANQGSEA come from the germline V gene. CDR3 nucleotide sequence: TGCAGCGTTGTGGGGCAGGGCGATCAGCCCCAGCATTTT. Translating it yields CSVVGQGDQPQHF.

Here the CDR3 DNA reads TGTGCCAGCAGTTTAAGCCTAGGACTAGCGGTTACAGATACGCAGTATTTT. Encoded protein: CASSLSLGLAVTDTQYF. This rearrangement joins TRBV27 to TRBJ2-3; TRBD2 matches 10 bases. V was pared by 2 bases and J by 3 bases, with 8 bases of the junction left unmatched. Germline CDR1 reads MNHEY; CDR2 reads SMNVEV (reference sequence). The CDR3 is made up of 17 amino acids.

This sequence joins TRBV4-3 and TRBJ1-6, with TRBD1 as a possible D gene (6 bases). The CDR3 consists of 16 residues. Germline CDR1 is LGHNA and CDR2 is YSLEER. Deletions cut 0 bases from V and 2 bases from J, with 8 bases between. The CDR3 nucleotides read TGCGCCAGCAGCCAAGACGGGGGGCCCTATAATTCACCCCTCCACTTT. Its protein product is CASSQDGGPYNSPLHF.

The chain links TRBV5-6 to TRBJ1-6, with D possibly TRBD1 on 6 matching bases. Germline V gene lookup returns CDR1 SGHDT and CDR2 YYEEEE. This CDR3 is 13 amino acids long. V dropped 4 bases and J dropped 6 bases, with 8 bases sitting between them. The CDR3 reads CASSPDSNSPLHF. The CDR3 DNA follows: TGTGCCAGCAGCCCGGACAGTAATTCACCCCTCCACTTT. The entire variable domain, with the rest obtained from reference TRBV5-6 and TRBJ1-6, is as follows: DAGVTQSPTHLIKTRGQQVTLRCSPKSGHDTVSWYQQALGQGPQFIFQYYEEEERQRGNFPDRFSGHQFPNYSSELNVNALLLGDSALYLCASSPDSNSPLHFGNGTRLTVT.

This chain joins TRBV7-2 and TRBJ1-2; TRBD1 agrees at 9 bases. After removal of 7 bases from V and 4 bases from J, the junction contained 10 bases not matched to a gene. Per the germline V gene, CDR1 is SGHTA and CDR2 is FQGNSA. This CDR3 has 15 residues. CDR3 in DNA: TGTGCCAGCACCTATATGGGACAGGGTACCTATGGCTACACCTTC. Translating it yields CASTYMGQGTYGYTF.

The CDR3 sequence: CSVQGFVDNYGYTF. CDR3 in DNA: TGCAGCGTGCAGGGGTTTGTGGATAACTATGGCTACACCTTC. This chain connects TRBV29-1 to TRBJ1-2; tentative D call: TRBD1 (6 bases). V shed 6 bases and J shed 1 base, with 15 bases lying between them. The CDR3 sequence is 14 residues long. Germline assignment: CDR1 SQVTM and CDR2 ANQGSEA.

The count of this clone is one. The chain employs TRBV28 and TRBJ1-3, with D possibly TRBD1 on 5 matching bases. The ends were cut back, 4 bases at V and 7 bases at J, with 14 bases in the middle. There are 14 residues in the CDR3. Germline V gene sequence: CDR1 MDHEN, CDR2 SYDVKM. The CDR3, as DNA: TGTGCCAGCAGTTCTCCCGGGACTAGGAACACCATATATTTT. It translates to CASSSPGTRNTIYF.

There are a few counts of this clone. V usage is TRBV6-1 and J usage is TRBJ1-1; D not certain. Deletions cut 0 bases from V and 0 bases from J, with 14 bases between. Germline CDR1 MNHNS, CDR2 SASEGT. The CDR3 loop spans 17 amino acids. CDR3 protein: CASSEAPGYPMNTEAFF. The CDR3 DNA follows: TGTGCCAGCAGTGAAGCCCCGGGGTACCCAATGAACACTGAAGCTTTCTTT.